The subject of this entry is one TCR beta chain. Germline V CDR1 and CDR2: MGHRA, YSYEKL. V shed 3 bases and J 0 bases; nucleotides not matched to a gene: 5. The CDR3 consists of 17 residues. Methods used by the authors: It was from reference gene primer amplification that nucleated cell counts were estimated. Sequencing was performed with immunoSEQ multiplex PCR; in TCRdb, only in-frame clones are kept and a portion is missing. V and J calls and clone size are copied from that table; D and trimming were computed from the DNA. The sample records some 200,000 clones, roughly 79% being singletons. This specimen belongs to a study of blood T cell repertoires in COVID-19. As for the study in general: T cells, B-cell-depleted T cells, or PBMCs supplied cDNA or gDNA.

V and J are TRBV4-1 and TRBJ1-6, with 7 bases fitting TRBD1. The TCR originated in a woman in her 70s with acute or convalescent COVID-19. The sequenced material came from peripheral blood. The CDR3 nucleotides read TGCGCCAGCAGCCAGGGGACAGCCAGCTCCTATAATTCACCCCTCCACTTT. Protein product: CASSQGTASSYNSPLHF.